These 10 T cell receptor beta chains were sequenced from one sample in a study of shared clonotypes between healthy human individuals. The assay was immunoSEQ multiplex PCR, and TCRdb's table has in-frame clones only and misses some. The profile shows approximately 1.5 million clones, 98% to 99% of them singletons. The sample consisted of naive CD4+ T cells sorted from blood. The subset here: CD45RA+ positively selected. The receptors shown here come from a man younger than 40 in good health.

The chain recombines TRBV28 with TRBJ1-5; 9 bases agree with TRBD1. Unmatched junction bases numbered 3, after V lost 2 bases and J lost 4 bases. This CDR3 contains 15 residues. Germline CDR1 MDHEN, CDR2 SYDVKM. CDR3 protein: CASSLIGTGNQPQHF. CDR3 bases: TGTGCCAGCAGTTTAATCGGGACAGGGAATCAGCCCCAGCATTTT.

J is TRBJ2-2 and V is TRBV18, with a possible D match to TRBD1 (6 bases). The CDR3 totals 16 residues. Trimming took 3 bases from V and 3 from J, leaving 14 bases between them. Per germline, CDR1 KGHSH and CDR2 LQKENI. The DNA for the CDR3 is TGTGCCAGCTCACCGGTCCGACAGGAACACACCGGGGAGCTGTTTTTT. As protein: CASSPVRQEHTGELFF.

CDR3 protein: CASSLRETTNEKLFF. The CDR3 bases are TGCGCCAGCAGCTTGCGGGAGACAACTAATGAAAAACTGTTTTTT. The V call is TRBV5-1, the J call TRBJ1-4; D is ambiguous. CDR1 SGHRS and CDR2 YFSETQ come from the germline V gene. V was pared by 1 base and J by 0 bases, with 7 bases between. The CDR3 length is 15 residues.

Note on this clone: The same CDR3 can be traced to other DNA sequences in this sample. This sequence joins TRBV9 and TRBJ2-6; TRBD1 might be the D (6 bases). V lost 2 bases to trimming and J lost 4 bases, with 10 bases between them. Germline CDR1 and CDR2: SGDLS and YYNGEE. This CDR3 comprises 15 residues. The CDR3 sequence: CASSVTGTGANVLTF. The CDR3, as DNA: TGTGCCAGCAGCGTTACAGGGACCGGGGCCAACGTCCTGACTTTC.

The V gene is TRBV9, the J gene TRBJ2-2, with 10 bases fitting TRBD2. Trimming cost V 2 bases and J 3 bases; bases outside gene matches: 7. The CDR3 extends over 17 amino acids. In germline, CDR1 is SGDLS, CDR2 YYNGEE. The CDR3 region has the DNA TGTGCCAGCAGCGTGTTAGCGGGAGGATTGGACACCGGGGAGCTGTTTTTT. Its protein is CASSVLAGGLDTGELFF.

This chain links TRBV9 with TRBJ1-1; TRBD1 matches 8 bases. CDR3 length: 17 residues. After removal of 3 bases from V and 4 bases from J, the junction contained 14 bases not matched to a gene. Germline V gene data show CDR1 as SGDLS and CDR2 as YYNGEE. CDR3 in amino acids: CASSGQNPRTGRTEAFF. CDR3 bases: TGTGCCAGCAGCGGACAAAACCCCAGGACAGGGCGCACTGAAGCTTTCTTT. Full variable domain (remainder filled in from reference TRBV9 and TRBJ1-1): DSGVTQTPKHLITATGQRVTLRCSPRSGDLSVYWYQQSLDQGLQFLIQYYNGEERAKGNILERFSAQQFPDLHSELNLSSLELGDSALYFCASSGQNPRTGRTEAFFGQGTRLTVV.

The CDR3 loop reads CASSLSGLVTEQYF. CDR3 bases: TGTGCCAGCAGTTTATCGGGACTAGTGACTGAGCAGTACTTC. V gene TRBV27 combines with J gene TRBJ2-7; 8 bases fit TRBD2. This CDR3 has 14 residues. Germline assignment: CDR1 MNHEY and CDR2 SMNVEV (reference sequence). J lost 7 bases, V lost 0 bases, and 5 bases had no gene match.

The J gene is TRBJ1-3, the V gene TRBV5-1; D gene unclear. The CDR3 is 17 amino acids. V dropped 0 bases and J dropped 0 bases, with 13 bases sitting between them. Germline loops: CDR1 SGHRS, CDR2 YFSETQ. CDR3 residues: CASSLEARLTSGNTIYF. In nucleotides, the CDR3 is TGCGCCAGCAGCTTGGAAGCCAGGCTCACCTCTGGAAACACCATATATTTT.

A word on this clone: This CDR3 is also generated by other DNA sequences in the sample. The rearrangement uses TRBV9 and TRBJ1-1; 7 bases align to TRBD1. Germline assignment: CDR1 SGDLS and CDR2 YYNGEE. V shed 0 bases and J 0 bases; nucleotides not matched to a gene: 2. CDR3 size: 15 residues. CDR3 sequence: CASSVEGQLNTEAFF. The CDR3 nucleotides read TGTGCCAGCAGCGTAGAGGGACAGTTGAACACTGAAGCTTTCTTT. Supplemented by reference TRBV9 and TRBJ1-1, the full variable domain reads DSGVTQTPKHLITATGQRVTLRCSPRSGDLSVYWYQQSLDQGLQFLIQYYNGEERAKGNILERFSAQQFPDLHSELNLSSLELGDSALYFCASSVEGQLNTEAFFGQGTRLTVV.

The V gene is TRBV27, the J gene TRBJ2-7; D call uncertain. Germline lookup yields CDR1 MNHEY and CDR2 SMNVEV (reference sequence). This CDR3 spans 13 amino acids. The V end lost 3 bases, the J end lost 6 bases, and 12 bases lay between the germline ends. CDR3 sequence: CASSFLRGSEQYF. In DNA, the CDR3 is TGTGCCAGCAGTTTCCTCCGAGGTAGCGAGCAGTACTTC.